These T cell receptor beta chains were read from a single sample in a study of neoadjuvant anti-PD-1 for oral cavity cancer. Repertoires were generated with immunoSEQ multiplex PCR, while TCRdb's copy carries only in-frame clones and drops some. The sample lists about 68,000 clones; more than 75% were seen once. Specimen: PBMCs, collected after nivolumab (anti-PD-1) treatment. Source of these receptors: a person aged 40 to 85 with oral cavity squamous cell carcinoma. Each CDR3 is given with its conserved first and last residue. Fields, in order: V gene, clone size, D gene, J gene, CDR3 protein, CDR3 DNA. D genes are given only for firm matches. Only part of the rows carry a size: once, few, many, or a class if the clone is expanded.

TRBV6-5	few	-	TRBJ1-1	CASSFGRDTEAFF	TGTGCCAGCAGTTTTGGGCGGGACACTGAAGCTTTCTTT
TRBV5-1	-	TRBD1	TRBJ2-1	CASSSQIPGQGQAAGYNEQFF	TGCGCCAGCAGCTCACAAATTCCGGGACAGGGTCAGGCGGCGGGCTACAATGAGCAGTTCTTC
TRBV5-1	-	-	TRBJ2-3	CASSYYSTDTQYF	TGCGCCAGCAGCTATTACAGCACAGATACGCAGTATTTT
TRBV30	-	TRBD1	TRBJ1-1	CAWSATQGAFTEAFF	TGTGCCTGGAGTGCGACCCAGGGGGCGTTCACTGAAGCTTTCTTT
TRBV6-5	-	TRBD1	TRBJ2-2	CASSLRGPNTGELFF	TGTGCCAGCAGCCTCAGGGGGCCTAACACCGGGGAGCTGTTTTTT
TRBV19	-	-	TRBJ1-4	CASSIGGQRKNEKLFF	TGTGCCAGTAGTATAGGTGGACAGCGCAAGAATGAAAAACTGTTTTTT
TRBV29-1	once	TRBD2	TRBJ2-3	CSVEDPGLAGGRRDTQYF	TGCAGCGTTGAAGACCCGGGACTAGCGGGAGGGCGGAGAGATACGCAGTATTTT
TRBV28	-	-	TRBJ1-2	CASSLGSPNGYTF	TGTGCCAGCAGTTTAGGTAGCCCTAATGGCTACACCTTC
TRBV27	-	-	TRBJ1-3	CASSQGNTIYF	TGTGCCAGCAGCCAAGGAAACACCATATATTTT
TRBV11-1	-	-	TRBJ1-1	CASSSTGKTEAFF	TGTGCCAGCAGCTCTACAGGGAAAACTGAAGCTTTCTTT
TRBV28	-	TRBD2	TRBJ2-1	CASSFHRTSGTIGLFF	TGTGCCAGCAGTTTCCATCGGACTAGCGGAACAATAGGTTTGTTCTTC
TRBV6-6	once	-	TRBJ2-7	CASRGSSYEQYF	TGTGCCAGCAGGGGCAGCTCCTACGAGCAGTACTTC
TRBV2	-	-	TRBJ2-2	CASSEKGNTGELFF	TGTGCCAGCAGTGAAAAAGGGAACACCGGGGAGCTGTTTTTT
TRBV5-1	-	TRBD1	TRBJ2-2	CASSLTGAPDTGELFF	TGCGCCAGCAGCTTGACAGGGGCCCCGGACACCGGGGAGCTGTTTTTT
TRBV19	-	TRBD1	TRBJ1-1	CASYGTGNIGTEAFF	TGTGCCAGTTACGGGACAGGGAATATCGGCACTGAAGCTTTCTTT
TRBV28	-	-	TRBJ1-1	CASSPHMNTEAFF	TGTGCCAGCAGTCCCCATATGAACACTGAAGCTTTCTTT
TRBV28	-	-	TRBJ1-4	CASSLGGVEKLFF	TGTGCCAGCAGTTTAGGAGGGGTCGAAAAACTGTTTTTT
TRBV9	medium-sized	-	TRBJ2-2	CASSVAGELFF	TGTGCCAGCAGCGTAGCCGGGGAGCTGTTTTTT
TRBV6-6	-	-	TRBJ1-1	CASSYPERNLNTEAFF	TGTGCCAGCAGTTACCCGGAGAGGAATTTGAACACTGAAGCTTTCTTT
TRBV19	-	-	TRBJ1-5	CASSTGKDQPQHF	TGTGCCAGTAGTACCGGGAAGGACCAGCCCCAGCATTTT
TRBV11-2	-	-	TRBJ2-5	CASSFLEVPETQYF	TGTGCCAGCAGCTTTCTTGAGGTTCCAGAGACCCAGTACTTC
TRBV18	-	-	TRBJ2-3	CASSPLSAGGTDTQYF	TGTGCCAGCTCACCGCTCTCCGCTGGCGGCACAGATACGCAGTATTTT
TRBV7-8	-	-	TRBJ1-2	CASSLAPREVPSF	TGTGCCAGCAGCTTAGCCCCACGGGAGGTACCCTCGTTC
TRBV14	-	TRBD1	TRBJ1-4	CASSSGGEKLFF	TGTGCCAGCAGCTCAGGGGGGGAAAAACTGTTTTTT
TRBV5-1	-	-	TRBJ2-5	CASSLNQETQYF	TGCGCCAGCAGCTTGAACCAAGAGACCCAGTACTTC
TRBV19	-	-	TRBJ1-3	CASSIGAASGNTIYF	TGTGCCAGTAGTATAGGGGCGGCTTCTGGAAACACCATATATTTT
TRBV5-1	-	TRBD2	TRBJ2-7	CASSFSGGPGDEQYF	TGCGCCAGCAGCTTTTCGGGAGGGCCAGGGGACGAGCAGTACTTC
TRBV4-1	few	TRBD2	TRBJ2-1	CASSQDRLAGYNEQFF	TGCGCCAGCAGCCAAGATCGCCTAGCGGGATACAATGAGCAGTTCTTC
TRBV10-1	-	-	TRBJ2-7	CASSESPGEYEQYF	TGCGCCAGCAGTGAGTCGCCAGGGGAATACGAGCAGTACTTC
TRBV9	-	-	TRBJ2-7	CASSGDGLYEQYF	TGTGCCAGCAGCGGGGACGGTTTATACGAGCAGTACTTC
TRBV10-3	-	-	TRBJ2-3	CAGGGVSTDTQYF	TGTGCCGGAGGGGGGGTTAGCACAGATACGCAGTATTTT
TRBV15	-	-	TRBJ2-7	CATSRDEGSYEQYF	TGTGCCACCAGCAGAGATGAGGGCAGCTACGAGCAGTACTTC
TRBV5-6	-	TRBD2	TRBJ2-7	CASSFLTSGRAGEQYF	TGTGCCAGCAGCTTCCTAACTAGCGGGAGGGCGGGCGAGCAGTACTTC
TRBV4-1	-	TRBD1	TRBJ1-2	CASSQDSGTGFGGYTF	TGCGCCAGCAGCCAAGATAGCGGGACAGGGTTTGGTGGCTACACCTTC
TRBV4-1	-	TRBD1	TRBJ2-7	CASSPGPGQTYEQYF	TGCGCCAGCAGCCCTGGGCCGGGACAGACCTACGAGCAGTACTTC
TRBV27	-	-	TRBJ1-3	CASSLKPGDQNTIYF	TGTGCCAGCAGTCTGAAACCGGGAGATCAGAACACCATATATTTT
TRBV30	-	TRBD2	TRBJ2-1	CAWRREALRGEQFF	TGTGCCTGGAGGCGGGAGGCCCTGAGGGGTGAGCAGTTCTTC
TRBV4-1	-	-	TRBJ1-1	CASSQDPGLNTEAFF	TGCGCCAGCAGCCAAGACCCTGGCTTAAACACTGAAGCTTTCTTT
TRBV6-5	medium-sized	-	TRBJ2-7	CANRAGDRVVGEQYF	TGTGCCAACCGAGCGGGGGACAGGGTCGTCGGCGAGCAGTACTTC
TRBV29-1	-	-	TRBJ2-3	CSVDQGADTQYF	TGCAGCGTTGATCAGGGCGCAGATACGCAGTATTTT
TRBV7-9	-	-	TRBJ1-1	CASSPGRDFDTEAFF	TGTGCCAGCAGCCCCGGCCGGGACTTCGACACTGAAGCTTTCTTT
TRBV6-6	-	-	TRBJ2-7	CASSTGKAPYEQYF	TGTGCCAGCAGTACAGGGAAGGCCCCCTACGAGCAGTACTTC
TRBV6-5	-	TRBD1	TRBJ2-5	CASSYGTGPQETQYF	TGTGCCAGCAGTTACGGGACAGGCCCCCAAGAGACCCAGTACTTC
TRBV7-7	-	TRBD1	TRBJ2-3	CASSPAGTGTDTQYF	TGTGCTAGCAGTCCCGCCGGGACAGGCACAGATACGCAGTATTTT
TRBV7-2	-	TRBD1	TRBJ1-1	CASSRPGQGITEAFF	TGTGCCAGCAGCCGACCGGGACAGGGGATCACTGAAGCTTTCTTT
TRBV30	-	TRBD1	TRBJ1-2	CAWGRDSVVSNYGYTF	TGTGCCTGGGGCCGGGACAGCGTTGTTTCTAACTATGGCTACACCTTC
TRBV5-1	-	-	TRBJ2-1	CASSQDSSSYNEQFF	TGCGCCAGCAGCCAGGACTCGAGCTCCTACAATGAGCAGTTCTTC
TRBV30	-	-	TRBJ2-7	CACTSTLMYEQYF	TGTGCCTGCACCTCTACCCTTATGTACGAGCAGTACTTC
TRBV6-4	-	TRBD1	TRBJ2-7	CARKHPLDRGDYEQYF	TGTGCCAGAAAGCACCCCCTGGACAGGGGGGACTACGAGCAGTACTTC
TRBV4-1	few	TRBD1	TRBJ1-1	CASSQTGVMNTEAFF	TGCGCCAGCAGCCAGACAGGGGTGATGAACACTGAAGCTTTCTTT
TRBV5-1	-	-	TRBJ1-1	CASSLASGTTEAFF	TGCGCCAGCAGCTTGGCCTCGGGAACAACTGAAGCTTTCTTT
TRBV19	-	-	TRBJ1-3	CASSNTGNSGNTIYF	TGTGCCAGTAGCAATACAGGGAACTCTGGAAACACCATATATTTT
TRBV13	-	TRBD1	TRBJ1-1	CASSPWTGGLGTEAFF	TGTGCCAGCAGCCCTTGGACAGGGGGACTGGGCACTGAAGCTTTCTTT
TRBV6-6	-	-	TRBJ2-1	CASNERAEVNEQFF	TGTGCCAGCAATGAGCGGGCGGAAGTAAATGAGCAGTTCTTC
TRBV9	-	-	TRBJ2-5	CASSVQGIGETQYF	TGTGCCAGCAGCGTACAGGGGATTGGAGAGACCCAGTACTTC